A single sample is the source of the 5 T cell receptor beta chains below, sequenced in a study of blood T cell repertoires in COVID-19. Using immunoSEQ multiplex PCR, the repertoire was profiled, and TCRdb retains in-frame clones only, with some absent. The data hold more than 150,000 clones, with 94% observed a single time. Sample: peripheral blood. Receptors originate from a man in his thirties or forties with COVID-19, enrolled during active disease.

This clone was seen once. This chain links TRBV9 with TRBJ1-6; tentatively, D is TRBD1 (6 bases). Germline values: CDR1 SGDLS, CDR2 YYNGEE. Trimming stripped 2 bases from V and 0 bases from J, with 12 bases between. The length of the CDR3 is 17 residues. CDR3 nucleotide sequence: TGTGCCAGCAGCGTCGTCAGGGGAAGCTCCTATAATTCACCCCTCCACTTT. Amino acids: CASSVVRGSSYNSPLHF.

This clone was observed a single time. This chain uses TRBV3-1 (or the pseudogene TRBV3-2) with TRBJ2-3; 8 bases map to TRBD1. The CDR3 sequence is 15 residues long. The ends lost 4 bases at V and 2 bases at J; junction bases unmatched: 5. The germline gives CDR1 LGHDT, CDR2 YNNKEL (reference sequence). The CDR3 sequence: CASSPDRVLTDTQYF. CDR3 in DNA: TGTGCCAGCAGCCCGGACAGGGTGCTCACAGATACGCAGTATTTT.

The rearrangement uses TRBV19 and TRBJ1-5; D is possibly TRBD1 (6 bases). Trimming took 5 bases from V and 2 from J, leaving 28 bases between them. Germline CDR1 is LNHDA and CDR2 is SQIVND (reference sequence). The length of the CDR3 is 20 residues. The CDR3: CASSHKRGGATGEGNQPQHF. The CDR3 coding sequence is TGTGCCAGTAGTCACAAAAGGGGGGGGGCCACGGGTGAGGGCAATCAGCCCCAGCATTTT.

The V gene is TRBV6-5, the J gene TRBJ1-1, with 7 positions matching TRBD1. From germline, CDR1 is MNHEY and CDR2 SVGAGI. This CDR3 spans 15 amino acids. V shed 5 bases, J shed 1 base, and the junction held 7 bases outside the gene matches. This CDR3 is CASSPPGQQNTEAFF. CDR3 sequence (DNA): TGTGCCAGCAGTCCTCCGGGACAGCAGAACACTGAAGCTTTCTTT.

The chain uses TRBV14 and TRBJ1-1; TRBD1 matches 7 bases. The CDR3 contains 16 residues. V was pared by 3 bases and J by 0 bases, with 7 bases of the junction left unmatched. Germline values: CDR1 SGHDN, CDR2 FVKESK. CDR3 nucleotides: TGTGCCAGCAGCCACCGGACAGGATACATGAACACTGAAGCTTTCTTT. Translated, it gives CASSHRTGYMNTEAFF.